This T cell receptor (beta chain) comes out of a study of graft-versus-host responses after intestinal transplantation. Regarding the study as a whole: Declines in HvG clones occurring early post-transplant were associated with peak circulating GvH clone levels.

Trimming cost V 3 bases and J 7 bases, with 10 bases left between them. The CDR3 is 12 residues long. Germline V gene data show CDR1 as SGHNT and CDR2 as YYREEE (reference sequence). Regarding this clone: The antigen remains undetermined.

The method was immunoSEQ multiplex PCR; TCRdb's version includes in-frame clones alone and lacks a portion of them. The sample has about 99,000 clones; approximately 94% are singletons. Specimen: unstimulated CD8+ T cells sorted from spleen or lymph node cells, collected before intestinal transplant. The TCR was taken from a human donor who received an intestinal transplant. V gene TRBV5-4 combines with J gene TRBJ2-5; D perhaps matches TRBD2 (6 bases). The CDR3 region is CASSYGSGTQYF. CDR3 nucleotides: TGTGCCAGCAGCTACGGGAGTGGGACCCAGTACTTC.